This T cell receptor beta chain was identified during a study of molecular identifiers for immune sequencing clone quantification. Study-level findings and limits: Spiked TCR RNA from one Jurkat cell reportedly showed up when mixed among around 1 million naive cells. Clones exceeding 20 RNA copies carried over 97% of effector molecules but under 1% of naive-cell molecules.

Sorting captured naive CD8 T cells as CD8+CD4-CCR7+CD45RA+. The CDR3 covers 15 residues. Germline CDR1 is MGHDK and CDR2 is SYGVNS. V was shortened by 6 bases and J by 3 bases, with 15 bases between the two germline ends. Previously published methods and listed TCR primers were used for the bulk TCR libraries. TCRdb itself ran the PCR reads through MiXCR, one entry per CDR3 protein. Among roughly 630,000 distinct CDR3 sequences listed, 25% were seen once. Concerning this clonotype itself: Its antigen is unidentified.

This TCR came from a human donor in good health. Some libraries in this study had Jurkat cell RNA spiked in. The gene calls are TRBV25-1 and TRBJ2-1; TRBD1 is a possible D gene (5 bases). Sequencing was performed on naive CD8+ T cells from blood, with Jurkat cell RNA spiked in. Subset here: FACS-sorted CD8+CD4-CCR7+CD45RA+ naive T cells. CDR3 nucleotide sequence: TGTGCCAGCAGGGGGCACCTAAAAATCTACAATGAGCAGTTCTTC. This sequence encodes CASRGHLKIYNEQFF.